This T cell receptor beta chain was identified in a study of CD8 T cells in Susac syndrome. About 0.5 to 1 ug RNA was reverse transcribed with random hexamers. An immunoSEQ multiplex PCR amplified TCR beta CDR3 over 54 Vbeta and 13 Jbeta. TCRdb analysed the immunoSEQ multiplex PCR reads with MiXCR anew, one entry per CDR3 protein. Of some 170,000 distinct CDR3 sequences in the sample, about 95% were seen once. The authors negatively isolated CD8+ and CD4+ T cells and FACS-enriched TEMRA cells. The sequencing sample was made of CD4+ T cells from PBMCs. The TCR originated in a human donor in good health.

CDR3 sequence (DNA): TGCGCCAGCAGCTTGGTGGGGGCCTCGAACACCGGGGAGCTGTTTTTT. Encoded protein: CASSLVGASNTGELFF. The rearrangement links TRBV5-1 to TRBJ2-2; tentative D call: TRBD1 (6 bases). This CDR3 region has 16 residues. V shed 0 bases and J shed 0 bases, with 9 bases lying between them. Looked up from germline, CDR1 is SGHRS and CDR2 is YFSETQ.